The source of this TCR beta chain is a study of CD8+CD57+ T cells in acquired aplastic anemia. Genomic DNA acted as the template from which TCR beta VDJ combination and CDR3 sequence profiling were carried out. TCRdb ran MiXCR on the reads and lists one entry per CDR3 protein. The data contain a few hundred thousand distinct CDR3 sequences, 34% of them seen just once; the ten biggest clones take up 0.95% to 1.3%. Germline V CDR1 and CDR2: ENHRY, SYGVKD. The V gene end was trimmed by 3 bases and the J gene end by 5 bases; junction bases not matched to a gene: 3. CDR3 length: 15 residues. This sequence joins TRBV10-3 and TRBJ2-1; 11 nucleotides line up with TRBD2. The clonotype originates from a human donor in good health, serving as a control. The sequenced material came from sorted CD4+, CD8+, or CD8+CD57+ T cells (not recorded which) from PBMCs. CDR3 DNA: TGTGCCATCAGTGAAGGGACTAGCGGAGACAATGAGCAGTTCTTC. It yields the protein CAISEGTSGDNEQFF.